These 32 T cell receptor beta chains came from one sample sequenced in a study of early T cells in non-severe SARS-CoV-2 infection. TCRdb ran MiXCR on the 5' RACE reads and lists one entry per CDR3 protein. The top ten clones hold roughly 10% of a sample with about 59,000 distinct CDR3 sequences, around 13% of them seen once. Material: whole blood, obtained at baseline. These receptors were collected from an adult who was a healthcare worker with PCR-confirmed SARS-CoV-2 infection or an uninfected control (not recorded which).

The V and J genes are TRBV4-1 and TRBJ1-5; maybe TRBD1 (6 bases). The CDR3 consists of 15 residues. Trimming took off 2 bases at V and 0 bases at J, with 8 bases between the two ends. Germline CDR1 is MGHRA and CDR2 is YSYEKL. The CDR3 loop is CASSQKGDSNQPQHF. CDR3 DNA: TGCGCCAGCAGCCAAAAGGGGGATAGCAATCAGCCCCAGCATTTT.

The chain couples TRBV4-1 to TRBJ1-5, with a weak D call TRBD1 (6 bases). The germline CDR1 and CDR2 sequences are MGHRA and YSYEKL. Trimming shortened V by 1 base and J by 5 bases, and 9 bases separated the two germline ends. This CDR3 contains 14 residues. The CDR3 loop reads CASSQGRGHQPQHF. CDR3 nucleotides: TGCGCCAGCAGCCAAGGCAGGGGCCATCAGCCCCAGCATTTT.

This clonotype appeared a few times. J is TRBJ2-3 and V is TRBV14, with TRBD2 matching 10 bases. This CDR3 is 17 amino acids long. From germline, CDR1 is SGHDN and CDR2 FVKESK. The junction had 9 bases not matched to a gene; V was cut back by 5 bases and J by 1 base. The CDR3 DNA is TGTGCCAGCAGCGCGACTCTAGCGGGAGCGGGCACAGATACGCAGTATTTT. It encodes CASSATLAGAGTDTQYF.

The chain is built from TRBV7-2 and TRBJ2-2; the match to TRBD1 covers 7 bases. Per germline, CDR1 SGHTA and CDR2 FQGNSA. The V segment lost 5 bases and the J segment 13 bases; nucleotides outside the gene matches: 10. The CDR3 is 13 amino acids. The CDR3: CASSLRTGQRLFF. As DNA, the CDR3 is TGTGCCAGCAGCCTAAGGACAGGCCAGAGGCTGTTTTTT. The full variable domain, with the rest looked up from reference TRBV7-2 and TRBJ2-2, is GAGVSQSPSNKVTEKGKDVELRCDPISGHTALYWYRQSLGQGLEFLIYFQGNSAPDKSGLPSDRFSAERTGGSVSTLTIQRTQQEDSAVYLCASSLRTGQRLFFGEGSRLTVL.

The chain couples TRBV7-2 to TRBJ2-4; 7 bases agree with TRBD1. Germline lookup yields CDR1 SGHTA and CDR2 FQGNSA. With V trimmed by 5 bases and J by 2 bases, 6 bases remained unmatched. The CDR3 spans 15 residues. The CDR3 DNA is TGTGCCAGCAGCACTATGGACAGGTCCAAAAACATTCAGTACTTC. It specifies CASSTMDRSKNIQYF.

The table lists this clonotype with many counts. The genes are TRBV25-1 and TRBJ1-1; 7 bases map to TRBD1. CDR1 and CDR2 (germline): MGHDK, SYGVNS. The CDR3 consists of 14 residues. Germline trimming cut 7 bases from V and 1 base from J; bases unmatched to any gene: 6. The DNA of the CDR3 is TGTGCCAGCACCTCTACAGGGGAGAACACTGAAGCTTTCTTT. The encoded protein is CASTSTGENTEAFF.

This clonotype showed up just a few times. V usage is TRBV28 and J usage is TRBJ2-7; 9 bases match TRBD2. The CDR3 length is 14 residues. The V gene's germline CDR1 is MDHEN and CDR2 SYDVKM. J was trimmed by 6 bases and V by 5 bases; bases with no gene match: 8. CDR3 region: CASSTRLAAREQYF. Written as DNA, the CDR3 is TGTGCCAGCAGTACCCGACTAGCGGCCCGCGAGCAGTACTTC. Complete variable domain (other parts from reference TRBV28 and TRBJ2-7): DVKVTQSSRYLVKRTGEKVFLECVQDMDHENMFWYRQDPGLGLRLIYFSYDVKMKEKGDIPEGYSVSREKKERFSLILESASTNQTSMYLCASSTRLAAREQYFGPGTRLTVT.

This chain uses TRBV11-2 with TRBJ1-6; 11 nucleotides agree with TRBD1. J gave up 16 bases and V 1 base, and 9 bases lay outside the gene matches. The CDR3 extends over 15 amino acids. Looked up from germline, CDR1 is SGHAT and CDR2 is FQNNGV. The CDR3 coding sequence is TGTGCCAGCAGCTTAGTGGACAGGGGGCCGATGAGACTCCACTTT. It codes for CASSLVDRGPMRLHF.

CDR3 sequence reads: CASSARGGGNSPLHF. The CDR3 DNA follows: TGTGCCAGCAGCGCCCGTGGGGGAGGGAATTCACCCCTCCACTTT. The chain employs TRBV9 and TRBJ1-6; weak D call: TRBD1 (5 bases). The CDR3 is 15 residues long. Trimming took off 3 bases at V and 7 bases at J, with 14 bases between the two ends. Per germline, CDR1 SGDLS and CDR2 YYNGEE. Supplemented by reference TRBV9 and TRBJ1-6, the full variable domain reads DSGVTQTPKHLITATGQRVTLRCSPRSGDLSVYWYQQSLDQGLQFLIQYYNGEERAKGNILERFSAQQFPDLHSELNLSSLELGDSALYFCASSARGGGNSPLHFGNGTRLTVT.

Only a few counts were recorded for this clonotype. The chain recombines TRBV7-3 with TRBJ2-4, with unresolved D. Between the trimmed V and J ends, which lost 5 bases and 6 bases, there was a span of 5 bases. Germline loops: CDR1 SGHTA, CDR2 FQGTGA. CDR3 length: 11 amino acids. DNA of the CDR3: TGTGCCAGCAGCAATGGAAACATTCAGTACTTC. Translating it yields CASSNGNIQYF.

V gene TRBV27 combines with J gene TRBJ1-6; D is undetermined. Germline CDR1 and CDR2: MNHEY and SMNVEV (reference sequence). V was trimmed by 7 bases and J by 2 bases, leaving 15 bases between them. This CDR3 spans 16 amino acids. Here the CDR3 DNA reads TGTGCCAGCACTATCTTTCCTAGCCCCTATAATTCACCCCTCCACTTT. It encodes CASTIFPSPYNSPLHF.

This clonotype was seen ten or more times. The gene calls are TRBV7-9 and TRBJ1-1, with D possibly being TRBD1 (6 bases). The V end lost 5 bases, the J end lost 8 bases, and 9 bases lay between the germline ends. The germline V gene has CDR1 SEHNR and CDR2 FQNEAQ (reference sequence). The CDR3 has 11 residues. CDR3 in amino acids: CASSTGTEAFF. The CDR3 region has the DNA TGTGCCAGCAGCACCGGGACAGAAGCTTTCTTT.

This clonotype was seen many times. V usage is TRBV6-5 and J usage is TRBJ1-2; no firm D call. V dropped 0 bases and J dropped 4 bases, with 6 bases sitting between them. CDR1 MNHEY and CDR2 SVGAGI come from the germline V gene. The CDR3 consists of 13 residues. CDR3 sequence (DNA): TGTGCCAGCAGTTACTCGGTGGTCTATGGCTACACCTTC. It yields the protein CASSYSVVYGYTF.

This clonotype has just a few counts. The chain has TRBV20-1 and TRBJ2-5; D not certain. The germline V and J ends were trimmed by 5 bases and 4 bases, with 11 bases remaining between them. CDR1 DFQATT and CDR2 SNEGSKA come from the germline V gene (reference sequence). CDR3 length: 12 amino acids. The CDR3 region is CSAPPVGETQYF. In DNA, the CDR3 is TGCAGTGCTCCTCCTGTGGGAGAGACCCAGTACTTC.

This clonotype was recorded many times. The gene calls are TRBV20-1 and TRBJ2-3; a possible D gene is TRBD2 (6 bases). V dropped 3 bases and J dropped 4 bases, with 14 bases sitting between them. The CDR3 length is 14 residues. The germline V gene encodes CDR1 DFQATT and CDR2 SNEGSKA (reference sequence). The CDR3 loop reads CSASSLARADTQYF. CDR3 coding DNA: TGCAGTGCTAGCTCGCTAGCGAGGGCAGATACGCAGTATTTT.

The rearrangement joins TRBV7-9 to TRBJ2-3; 12 bases match TRBD1. The V segment lost 2 bases and the J segment 4 bases; nucleotides outside the gene matches: 10. The CDR3 spans 18 residues. Germline V CDR1 and CDR2: SEHNR, FQNEAQ (reference sequence). Here the CDR3 reads CASSLPMEGTGGADTQYF. The CDR3 region has the DNA TGTGCCAGCAGCTTACCCATGGAGGGGACAGGGGGCGCAGATACGCAGTATTTT. The full variable domain, its missing parts supplied by reference TRBV7-9 and TRBJ2-3, is DTGVSQNPRHKITKRGQNVTFRCDPISEHNRLYWYRQTLGQGPEFLTYFQNEAQLEKSRLLSDRFSAERPKGSFSTLEIQRTEQGDSAMYLCASSLPMEGTGGADTQYFGPGTRLTVL.

This clonotype was detected only once. The V call is TRBV11-2, the J call TRBJ2-5, with TRBD2 as a possible D gene (6 bases). Germline assignment: CDR1 SGHAT and CDR2 FQNNGV. The CDR3 is 13 residues long. Trimming stripped 3 bases from V and 4 bases from J, with 9 bases between. DNA for the CDR3: TGTGCCAGCAGCTTTGGAGCGGGAGAGACCCAGTACTTC. It specifies CASSFGAGETQYF.

This clonotype was counted many times. The chain joins TRBV20-1 to TRBJ1-1; D unresolved. Germline V lookup: CDR1 DFQATT, CDR2 SNEGSKA (reference sequence). This CDR3 has 15 residues. The CDR3 DNA follows: TGCAGCGCGAACGCTTCACCGGGTCACAACACTGAAGCTTTCTTT. It specifies CSANASPGHNTEAFF.

This clonotype was detected a few times. The chain combines TRBV7-8 with TRBJ2-3; either TRBD1 or TRBD2 may supply D (5 bases each). The CDR3 consists of 16 residues. Germline V CDR1 and CDR2: SGHVS, FQNEAQ. The V end was cut by 5 bases, the J end by 4 bases, with 19 bases between. The CDR3 is CASSPRSRDGADTQYF. CDR3 sequence (DNA): TGTGCCAGCAGCCCCCGATCCAGGGACGGCGCAGATACGCAGTATTTT.

J is TRBJ2-2 and V is TRBV5-1; D is possibly TRBD1 or TRBD2 (5 bases each). The CDR3 consists of 14 residues. V dropped 1 base and J dropped 7 bases, with 11 bases sitting between them. Germline CDR1 SGHRS, CDR2 YFSETQ. CDR3 sequence reads: CASSLRGAGGELFF. The CDR3 nucleotides read TGCGCCAGCAGCTTGCGGGGCGCGGGCGGGGAGCTGTTTTTT.

This chain links TRBV2 with TRBJ2-5, with 7 bases lining up with TRBD2. CDR1 is SNHLY, CDR2 FYNNEI, per germline. J was trimmed by 5 bases and V by 3 bases; bases with no gene match: 9. The CDR3 is 15 amino acids. The CDR3 DNA reads TGTGCCAGCAGTGACCAGCGGGGCCTGGGGGAGACCCAGTACTTC. Translating gives CASSDQRGLGETQYF.

The V and J genes are TRBV19 and TRBJ1-5; 10 bases align to TRBD1. Looked up from germline, CDR1 is LNHDA and CDR2 is SQIVND (reference sequence). The trim removed 7 bases at V and 7 bases at J, leaving 4 bases unmatched. CDR3 length: 13 amino acids. The DNA for the CDR3 is TGTGCCAGTACCGACAGGGGGCACCAGCCCCAGCATTTT. Translating gives CASTDRGHQPQHF.

The chain links TRBV6-1 to TRBJ1-6; D gene unclear. V was shortened by 8 bases and J by 5 bases, with 10 bases between the two germline ends. The germline gives CDR1 MNHNS, CDR2 SASEGT. This CDR3 region has 13 residues. The CDR3 reads CASGEWDNSPLHF. As DNA, the CDR3 is TGTGCCAGCGGAGAGTGGGATAATTCACCCCTCCACTTT.

V gene TRBV7-9 combines with J gene TRBJ2-7; D is perhaps TRBD2 (6 bases). This CDR3 contains 15 residues. The V end was cut by 4 bases, the J end by 2 bases, with 15 bases between. Germline values: CDR1 SEHNR, CDR2 FQNEAQ (reference sequence). Here the CDR3 reads CASSSASTGAYEQYF. The CDR3 DNA reads as TGTGCCAGCAGCTCAGCCTCGACGGGAGCCTACGAGCAGTACTTC.

The chain couples TRBV7-2 to TRBJ2-7; no clear D. Trimming took 0 bases from V and 5 from J, leaving 8 bases between them. Germline CDR1 and CDR2: SGHTA and FQGNSA. The CDR3 length is 13 residues. The chain's CDR3 is CASSLAALNEQYF. The CDR3, as DNA: TGTGCCAGCAGCTTAGCGGCCCTAAACGAGCAGTACTTC. Together with reference TRBV7-2 and TRBJ2-7, the CDR3 gives the full variable domain: GAGVSQSPSNKVTEKGKDVELRCDPISGHTALYWYRQSLGQGLEFLIYFQGNSAPDKSGLPSDRFSAERTGGSVSTLTIQRTQQEDSAVYLCASSLAALNEQYFGPGTRLTVT.

J is TRBJ1-1 and V is TRBV20-1; 8 nucleotides line up with TRBD1. The CDR3 contains 14 residues. The ends lost 6 bases at V and 2 bases at J; junction bases unmatched: 8. Germline CDR1 is DFQATT and CDR2 is SNEGSKA (reference sequence). The CDR3: CSAHRGVDNTEAFF. The CDR3 DNA reads TGCAGTGCCCACAGGGGGGTTGACAACACTGAAGCTTTCTTT.

The V gene is TRBV19, the J gene TRBJ2-5; weak D call: TRBD1 (6 bases). The V gene's germline CDR1 is LNHDA and CDR2 SQIVND (reference sequence). The CDR3 is 14 residues long. Trimming took 5 bases from V and 2 from J, leaving 12 bases between them. CDR3 sequence reads: CASSSGQPQETQYF. The CDR3 DNA is TGTGCCAGTAGTTCCGGACAGCCTCAAGAGACCCAGTACTTC.

The chain recombines TRBV27 with TRBJ2-7; D may be TRBD1 (6 bases). The CDR3 covers 15 residues. The V gene lost 5 bases and the J gene lost 2 bases, with 16 bases spanning the gap. The germline gives CDR1 MNHEY, CDR2 SMNVEV (reference sequence). The CDR3 reads CASSKTGLSTYEQYF. The CDR3, as DNA: TGTGCCAGCAGTAAGACAGGTCTATCAACCTACGAGCAGTACTTC.

In this sample, this clonotype turned up a few times. This chain connects TRBV28 to TRBJ2-1; D remains unclear. The CDR3 runs to 12 residues. CDR1 and CDR2 from the germline V gene are MDHEN and SYDVKM. The V end lost 1 base, the J end lost 10 bases, and 8 bases lay between the germline ends. DNA for the CDR3: TGTGCCAGCAGTTTATTGACCGGAGAGCAGTTCTTC. Its protein is CASSLLTGEQFF. Combining the CDR3 with reference TRBV28 and TRBJ2-1 gives the whole variable domain DVKVTQSSRYLVKRTGEKVFLECVQDMDHENMFWYRQDPGLGLRLIYFSYDVKMKEKGDIPEGYSVSREKKERFSLILESASTNQTSMYLCASSLLTGEQFFGPGTRLTVL.

The genes are TRBV20-1 and TRBJ2-3; D gene unclear. The CDR3 runs 15 residues. Trimming took 1 base from V and 4 from J, leaving 15 bases between them. Germline V lookup: CDR1 DFQATT, CDR2 SNEGSKA (reference sequence). CDR3 protein: CSARGGSTISDTQYF. The CDR3 region has the DNA TGCAGTGCTAGAGGAGGTTCTACCATTTCAGATACGCAGTATTTT.

The chain carries TRBV27 and TRBJ2-3; TRBD2 matches 8 bases. V lost 7 bases, J lost 1 base, and 7 bases stayed unmatched. Germline CDR1 MNHEY, CDR2 SMNVEV (reference sequence). This CDR3 comprises 15 residues. CDR3 sequence reads: CASIRSGGRTDTQYF. The CDR3 DNA sequence: TGTGCCAGCATAAGAAGCGGGGGCCGCACAGATACGCAGTATTTT.

This clonotype was observed at least ten times. J is TRBJ1-1 and V is TRBV28; D uncertain. V was shortened by 5 bases and J by 7 bases, with 11 bases between the two germline ends. The CDR3 has 12 residues. The germline V gene has CDR1 MDHEN and CDR2 SYDVKM. CDR3 nucleotide sequence: TGTGCCAGCAGTCTGCGGGCATTTGAAGCTTTCTTT. This translates into CASSLRAFEAFF.